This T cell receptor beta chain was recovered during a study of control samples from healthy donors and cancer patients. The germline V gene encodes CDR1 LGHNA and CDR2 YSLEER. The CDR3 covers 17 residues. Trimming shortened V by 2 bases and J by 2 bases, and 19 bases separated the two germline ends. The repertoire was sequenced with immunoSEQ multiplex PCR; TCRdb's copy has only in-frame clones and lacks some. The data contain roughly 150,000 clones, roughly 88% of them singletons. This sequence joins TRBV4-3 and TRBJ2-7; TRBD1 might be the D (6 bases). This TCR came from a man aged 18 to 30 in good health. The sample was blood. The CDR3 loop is CASSQRHITGTPYEQYF. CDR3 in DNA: TGCGCCAGCAGCCAACGCCATATTACAGGGACCCCCTACGAGCAGTACTTC.